What follows are 12 T cell receptor beta chains derived from one specimen sequenced in a study of T cells after yellow fever vaccination. In TCRdb, the 5' RACE reads were re-called with MiXCR into one record per CDR3 protein. The data show 100,000 to 150,000 distinct CDR3 sequences, with around 9.8% seen just once and around 40% held by the top ten. The sequencing used CD8+ T cells sorted from PBMCs, collected on the day of the yellow fever booster vaccination. Every receptor here comes from a man aged 18 to 35 who received the YFV17D yellow fever vaccine.

This clonotype has more than one count but fewer than ten. The V call is TRBV2, the J call TRBJ1-2, with TRBD1 identical over 9 bases. CDR1 is SNHLY and CDR2 is FYNNEI in the germline V gene. The CDR3 runs to 14 residues. The trim removed 8 bases at V and 4 bases at J, leaving 8 bases unmatched. The CDR3 nucleotides are TGTGCCAGCGGGGGGACAGGGATAACCTATGGCTACACCTTC. Translation gives CASGGTGITYGYTF.

Only a few counts were recorded for this clonotype. CDR3 region: CASSVIENTIYF. DNA of the CDR3: TGTGCCAGCAGTGTTATAGAAAACACCATATATTTT. This rearrangement joins TRBV25-1 to TRBJ1-3; D is uncertain. The CDR3 is made up of 12 amino acids. CDR1 is MGHDK, CDR2 SYGVNS, per germline. Trimming shortened V by 4 bases and J by 6 bases, and 7 bases separated the two germline ends.

Note on this clonotype: As the CDR3 is not closed by the conserved phenylalanine or tryptophan, this likely results from a read error. The chain recombines TRBV9 with TRBJ1-1; TRBD1 matches at 9 bases. Germline CDR1 and CDR2: SGDLS and YYNGEE. This CDR3 is built from 13 residues. With V trimmed by 5 bases and J by 10 bases, 9 bases remained unmatched. The CDR3, as DNA: TGTGCCAGCAGGGACGAGACAGGGGGTAGAGCTTTCTCA. Residues: CASRDETGGRAFS.

This clonotype was seen a handful of times. The chain is built from TRBV4-3 and TRBJ2-1; D is possibly TRBD1 or TRBD2 (6 bases each). The V gene's germline CDR1 is LGHNA and CDR2 YSLEER. The V end lost 3 bases, the J end lost 7 bases, and 13 bases lay between the germline ends. The CDR3 sequence is 14 residues long. CDR3 amino acids: CASSQMGGGNEQFF. The CDR3 DNA reads as TGCGCCAGCAGCCAGATGGGGGGCGGGAATGAGCAGTTCTTC.

V gene TRBV9 combines with J gene TRBJ1-1; D may be TRBD1 (6 bases). V was shortened by 2 bases and J by 8 bases, with 19 bases between the two germline ends. The CDR3 extends over 15 amino acids. Per the germline V gene, CDR1 is SGDLS and CDR2 is YYNGEE. The CDR3 loop reads CASSVGGTTGSEAFF. The CDR3 coding sequence is TGTGCCAGCAGCGTGGGGGGGACTACAGGGTCAGAAGCTTTCTTT.

J is TRBJ2-2 and V is TRBV7-9; TRBD1 matches 7 bases. Germline CDR1 reads SEHNR; CDR2 reads FQNEAQ (reference sequence). This CDR3 is 15 amino acids long. V was clipped by 5 bases and J by 7 bases; unmatched bases: 10. CDR3 coding DNA: TGTGCCAGCAGCACCAGCAGACAGGGCGTCGGGGAGCTGTTTTTT. Translation: CASSTSRQGVGELFF.

This CDR3 is CASSEGPRGIEQFF. In nucleotides, the CDR3 is TGCGCCAGCAGTGAGGGGCCCCGAGGAATCGAGCAGTTCTTC. The gene calls are TRBV10-1 and TRBJ2-1; D is unclear. The germline V gene encodes CDR1 WNHNN and CDR2 SYGVQD (reference sequence). V lost 2 bases and J 10 bases, leaving 15 bases between the germline ends. The CDR3 totals 14 residues.

This clonotype occurred a few times. V is TRBV7-9 and J is TRBJ2-3; 9 bases match TRBD1. Trimming took 7 bases from V and 3 from J; bases not matched to a gene: 11. CDR3 length: 16 amino acids. CDR1 is SEHNR, CDR2 FQNEAQ, per germline (reference sequence). In DNA form, the CDR3 reads TGTGCCAGCATCCGAGCCCGGGACAGGGCAACAGATACGCAGTATTTT. The encoded protein is CASIRARDRATDTQYF. The whole variable domain, remainder taken from reference TRBV7-9 and TRBJ2-3, is DTGVSQNPRHKITKRGQNVTFRCDPISEHNRLYWYRQTLGQGPEFLTYFQNEAQLEKSRLLSDRFSAERPKGSFSTLEIQRTEQGDSAMYLCASIRARDRATDTQYFGPGTRLTVL.

The sample holds many counts of this clonotype. The CDR3 sequence is CASSRPISTDTQYF. CDR3 in DNA: TGTGCCAGCAGCCGACCTATTAGCACAGATACGCAGTATTTT. The chain is built from TRBV7-9 and TRBJ2-3; D remains ambiguous. Germline V gene sequence: CDR1 SEHNR, CDR2 FQNEAQ (reference sequence). The germline V and J ends were trimmed by 5 bases and 0 bases, with 9 bases remaining between them. The CDR3 is 14 amino acids.

This clonotype was recorded at least ten times. This chain links TRBV4-2 with TRBJ1-5; unclear D gene. The CDR3 loop spans 13 amino acids. Germline V lookup: CDR1 LGHNA, CDR2 YNFKEQ. The V end lost 1 base, the J end lost 1 base, and 2 bases lay between the germline ends. CDR3 DNA sequence: TGTGCCAGCAGCCAAGGCAGCAATCAGCCCCAGCATTTT. This sequence encodes CASSQGSNQPQHF.

This clonotype was seen a few times. V gene TRBV5-1 combines with J gene TRBJ2-7, with a weak D call TRBD2 (5 bases). Deletions cut 7 bases from V and 4 bases from J, with 21 bases between. CDR1 SGHRS and CDR2 YFSETQ come from the germline V gene. The CDR3 runs 15 residues. In DNA, the CDR3 is TGCGCCAGCGAGGTGGAGGAAACCTTAACTTACGAGCAGTACGTC. As protein: CASEVEETLTYEQYV.

In its sample, this clonotype was seen a few times. The chain combines TRBV7-9 with TRBJ2-1, with a weak D call TRBD2 (5 bases). The CDR3 has 14 amino acids. Trimming left V 1 base short and J 7 bases short, with 11 bases between. Germline V gene lookup returns CDR1 SEHNR and CDR2 FQNEAQ (reference sequence). The CDR3 DNA follows: TGTGCCAGCAGCTTAGTCGGGGTAGGGAATGAGCAGTTCTTC. It translates to CASSLVGVGNEQFF.